This record covers a single T cell receptor beta chain. Trimming cost V 2 bases and J 7 bases, with 9 bases left between them. The CDR3 runs 13 residues. Germline values: CDR1 SGHDT, CDR2 YYEEEE. Only in-frame clones appear in the TCRdb table, and some are missing; sequencing was by immunoSEQ multiplex PCR. Of about 180,000 clones listed, approximately 88% were seen once; the top ten hold 3.5% to 4.5%. The source of the sample is a study of blood T cell repertoires in COVID-19. At the level of the study: PBMCs, B-cell-depleted T cells, or T cells were the source of the cDNA or gDNA that made up the material.

Input material: peripheral blood. The rearrangement uses TRBV5-6 and TRBJ1-4, with D uncertain. This sequence was found in a woman aged 30 to 39 with acute or convalescent COVID-19. Here the CDR3 DNA reads TGTGCCAGCAGCTTCTATACGAGTGAAAAACTGTTTTTT. Its protein product is CASSFYTSEKLFF.